The following is a TCR beta chain sequence with its context. PCR employed 60 Vbeta and 13 Jbeta primers. The repertoire was sequenced with immunoSEQ multiplex PCR; TCRdb's copy has only in-frame clones and lacks some. The table lists approximately 180,000 clones, 65% to 75% of them singletons. Trimming stripped 10 bases from V and 0 bases from J, with 19 bases between. CDR1 MDHEN and CDR2 SYDVKM come from the germline V gene. The CDR3 contains 16 residues. This entry is derived from a study of cytomegalovirus exposure and HLA in healthy donors. The sequence was obtained from a human donor in good health. Material: PBMCs. The rearrangement links TRBV28 to TRBJ2-1; possible D gene TRBD1, 5 bases. The CDR3 here is CATNPPTVSSYNEQFF. The CDR3 region has the DNA TGTGCCACCAACCCCCCGACAGTCAGCTCCTACAATGAGCAGTTCTTC.